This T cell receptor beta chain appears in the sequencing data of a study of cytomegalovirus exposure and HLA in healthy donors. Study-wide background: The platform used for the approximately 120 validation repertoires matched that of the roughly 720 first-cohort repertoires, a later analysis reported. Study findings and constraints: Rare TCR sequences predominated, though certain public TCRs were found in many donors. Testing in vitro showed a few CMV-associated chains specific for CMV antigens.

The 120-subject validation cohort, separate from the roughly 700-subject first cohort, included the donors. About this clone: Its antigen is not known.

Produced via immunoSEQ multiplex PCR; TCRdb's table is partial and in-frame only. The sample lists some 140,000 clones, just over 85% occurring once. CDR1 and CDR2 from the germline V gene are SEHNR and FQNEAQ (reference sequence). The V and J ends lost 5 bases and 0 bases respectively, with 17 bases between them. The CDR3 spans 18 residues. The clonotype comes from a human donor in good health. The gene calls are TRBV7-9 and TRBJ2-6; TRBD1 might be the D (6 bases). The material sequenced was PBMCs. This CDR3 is CASSRTGLGGSGANVLTF. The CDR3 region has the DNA TGTGCCAGCAGCCGTACAGGGCTCGGCGGCTCTGGGGCCAACGTCCTGACTTTC.